These 27 T cell receptor beta chains came from one sample sequenced in a study of blood T cells in healthy people across ages (dated by TCRdb to between 2015 and 2016). Receptor libraries were prepared by 5' RACE. A second PCR of about 7 to 12 cycles was run with a J-beta primer mix and a sample-barcoded 5' primer. Starting from the raw public reads, TCRdb applied fastp trimming at Q25, assembled clones with MiXCR and retained in-frame beta chains. Rows merge per CDR3 protein into single entries with the most common DNA and genes. Recorded for this sample are over 1,500,000 distinct CDR3 sequences; approximately 40% of them occurred a single time. 23% of the sample lies in the top ten. The sequenced sample was blood. The receptors originated from a human donor in good health.

Turning to this clonotype: This CDR3 is missing its conserved last phenylalanine or tryptophan, likely due to a read error. The chain has TRBV11-2 and TRBJ1-2; 9 bases agree with TRBD1. Germline V gene sequence: CDR1 SGHAT, CDR2 FQNNGV. CDR3 length: 15 amino acids. V was pared by 4 bases and J by 4 bases, with 7 bases of the junction left unmatched. The CDR3 region is CASSSGQGWGYGYTC. The DNA of the CDR3 is TGTGCCAGCAGCTCGGGACAGGGATGGGGCTATGGCTACACCTGC.

This sequence joins TRBV28 and TRBJ2-5; 9 bases are a match to TRBD2. The trim removed 3 bases at V and 7 bases at J, leaving 3 bases unmatched. CDR1 and CDR2 (germline): MDHEN, SYDVKM. The CDR3 runs 13 residues. In nucleotides, the CDR3 is TGTGCCAGCAGTTTGCGGGGGGGAGCGACCCAGTACTTC. Its protein product is CASSLRGGATQYF. The full variable domain, rest sourced from reference TRBV28 and TRBJ2-5, is DVKVTQSSRYLVKRTGEKVFLECVQDMDHENMFWYRQDPGLGLRLIYFSYDVKMKEKGDIPEGYSVSREKKERFSLILESASTNQTSMYLCASSLRGGATQYFGPGTRLLVL.

The genes are TRBV5-1 and TRBJ1-1; D might be TRBD1 (6 bases). Trimming cost V 2 bases and J 3 bases, with 11 bases left between them. Germline CDR1 and CDR2: SGHRS and YFSETQ. The CDR3 loop spans 14 amino acids. Here the CDR3 reads CASSLQGEDTEAFF. The CDR3 bases are TGCGCCAGCAGCTTACAGGGAGAGGACACTGAAGCTTTCTTT. Full variable domain (outside the CDR3, taken from reference TRBV5-1 and TRBJ1-1): KAGVTQTPRYLIKTRGQQVTLSCSPISGHRSVSWYQQTPGQGLQFLFEYFSETQRNKGNFPGRFSGRQFSNSRSEMNVSTLELGDSALYLCASSLQGEDTEAFFGQGTRLTVV.

This clonotype was counted between two and nine times. The CDR3, as DNA: TGCGCCAGCAGCTCGTTAGGGCAGGCCTATGGCTACACCTTC. Its translation is CASSSLGQAYGYTF. The chain combines TRBV5-1 with TRBJ1-2, with D hard to call. Germline assignment: CDR1 SGHRS and CDR2 YFSETQ. With 3 bases removed from V and 4 bases from J, the gap between germline ends came to 13 bases. The CDR3 consists of 14 residues.

The V call is TRBV6-6, the J call TRBJ2-2, with D possibly being TRBD1 (5 bases). This CDR3 contains 13 residues. The germline gives CDR1 MNHNY, CDR2 SVGAGI (reference sequence). Trimming left V 5 bases short and J 6 bases short, with 10 bases between. The CDR3 is CASSPSGSGELFF. The CDR3 coding sequence is TGTGCCAGCAGTCCATCAGGGTCCGGGGAGCTGTTTTTT.

The genes are TRBV29-1 and TRBJ2-1; TRBD2 agrees at 8 bases. This CDR3 contains 14 residues. The ends lost 3 bases at V and 4 bases at J; junction bases unmatched: 5. The germline V gene has CDR1 SQVTM and CDR2 ANQGSEA. CDR3 sequence reads: CSVDRGLGYNEQFF. The CDR3 DNA sequence: TGCAGCGTTGACAGGGGACTAGGATACAATGAGCAGTTCTTC.

The CDR3: CASSSRQRSGELFF. Written as DNA, the CDR3 is TGTGCCAGCAGTTCCCGACAGCGATCCGGGGAGCTGTTTTTT. The rearrangement joins TRBV6-5 to TRBJ2-2; D might be TRBD1 (5 bases). The CDR3 loop spans 14 amino acids. The V gene lost 4 bases and the J gene lost 6 bases, with 12 bases spanning the gap. The germline V gene encodes CDR1 MNHEY and CDR2 SVGAGI.

The chain is built from TRBV5-5 and TRBJ2-1; maybe TRBD2 (5 bases). Germline V lookup: CDR1 SGHKS, CDR2 YYEKEE (reference sequence). This CDR3 region has 16 residues. With 2 bases removed from V and 5 bases from J, the gap between germline ends came to 17 bases. CDR3 DNA: TGTGCCAGCAGCTTACCCGGGTGGAGGCTGAACAATGAGCAGTTCTTC. Its protein is CASSLPGWRLNNEQFF.

The genes are TRBV20-1 and TRBJ1-1, with a tentative D call TRBD1 (5 bases). From germline, CDR1 is DFQATT and CDR2 SNEGSKA (reference sequence). CDR3 size: 15 residues. V was pared by 5 bases and J by 4 bases, with 20 bases between. The chain's CDR3 is CSAPPDQFGGTEAFF. The CDR3 DNA sequence: TGCAGTGCTCCCCCGGACCAGTTTGGGGGCACTGAAGCTTTCTTT.

J is TRBJ2-1 and V is TRBV4-2; D may be TRBD2 (6 bases). CDR3 length: 16 residues. CDR1 and CDR2 (germline): LGHNA, YNFKEQ. V was trimmed by 1 base and J by 2 bases, leaving 12 bases between them. CDR3 in DNA: TGTGCCAGCAGCCAAGTGAACGGGGGACCCTACAATGAGCAGTTCTTC. It yields the protein CASSQVNGGPYNEQFF.

The CDR3 coding sequence is TGTGCCAGCAGCTTAGAGGGCAGGGGTCTTGACATTCAGTACTTC. Translated, it gives CASSLEGRGLDIQYF. V gene TRBV11-2 combines with J gene TRBJ2-4; D is possibly TRBD1 (6 bases). There are 15 residues in the CDR3. Trimming cost V 0 bases and J 8 bases, with 14 bases left between them. The germline V gene has CDR1 SGHAT and CDR2 FQNNGV.

V is TRBV7-2 and J is TRBJ2-3, with D possibly matching TRBD2 (5 bases). Germline CDR1 and CDR2: SGHTA and FQGNSA. CDR3 length: 14 amino acids. V shed 7 bases and J shed 9 bases, with 20 bases lying between them. CDR3 amino acids: CASTLRLAQGTQYF. The CDR3 DNA follows: TGTGCCAGCACCCTGAGGCTAGCACAAGGAACGCAGTATTTT.

This clonotype occurred a few times. The rearrangement links TRBV6-5 to TRBJ2-1; D may be TRBD1 or TRBD2 (5 bases each). Per germline, CDR1 MNHEY and CDR2 SVGAGI. This CDR3 region has 14 residues. The V and J ends lost 2 bases and 6 bases respectively, with 11 bases between them. DNA for the CDR3: TGTGCCAGCAGTTACAACCAGGGAGCCAATGAGCAGTTCTTC. This gives the protein CASSYNQGANEQFF.

This clonotype has a handful of counts. A read error is possible here, since a much larger clone lies one base away. This chain connects TRBV6-5 to TRBJ2-6; D might be TRBD1 (6 bases). From germline, CDR1 is MNHEY and CDR2 SVGAGI. This CDR3 is 16 amino acids long. The CDR3 DNA sequence: TGTGCCAGCAGTAAATGGACAGCCTCTAGGGCCAACGTCCTGACTTTC. Protein product: CASSKWTASRANVLTF.

The table lists this clonotype with many counts. The gene calls are TRBV29-1 and TRBJ2-4; possible D gene TRBD1, 7 bases. The CDR3 consists of 11 residues. Deletions cut 7 bases from V and 11 bases from J, with 15 bases between. The germline V gene has CDR1 SQVTM and CDR2 ANQGSEA. This chain's CDR3 is CSALEGAFQYF. The CDR3 region has the DNA TGCAGCGCCTTGGAGGGGGCCTTTCAGTACTTC.

The CDR3 loop reads CSARDRTSGRPYEQYF. In DNA, the CDR3 is TGCAGTGCTAGAGATAGGACTAGCGGGAGGCCTTACGAGCAGTACTTC. The chain employs TRBV20-1 and TRBJ2-5; 14 bases agree with TRBD2. The J call may be wrong; the DNA end is better matched by TRBJ2-7. Germline V gene data show CDR1 as DFQATT and CDR2 as SNEGSKA (reference sequence). The CDR3 loop spans 16 amino acids.

This clonotype has a handful of counts. The chain has TRBV5-5 and TRBJ1-5; D possibly corresponds to TRBD1 (6 bases). The CDR3 is 18 amino acids. From germline, CDR1 is SGHKS and CDR2 YYEKEE (reference sequence). The V gene lost 4 bases and the J gene lost 3 bases, with 23 bases spanning the gap. The CDR3, as DNA: TGTGCCAGCAGCCGTGCGCTCACAGGGTCTCCTTACAATCAGCCCCAGCATTTT. Protein product: CASSRALTGSPYNQPQHF. The full variable domain, completed using reference TRBV5-5 and TRBJ1-5, is DAGVTQSPTHLIKTRGQQVTLRCSPISGHKSVSWYQQVLGQGPQFIFQYYEKEERGRGNFPDRFSARQFPNYSSELNVNALLLGDSALYLCASSRALTGSPYNQPQHFGDGTRLSIL.

This clonotype has more than one count but fewer than ten. The genes are TRBV4-1 and TRBJ2-5; either TRBD1 or TRBD2 may supply D (5 bases each). V lost 3 bases and J 3 bases, leaving 17 bases between the germline ends. The length of the CDR3 is 16 residues. CDR1 MGHRA and CDR2 YSYEKL come from the germline V gene. The CDR3 DNA is TGCGCCAGCAGCCACAGCAGCAGAGGGGTAGAAGAGACCCAGTACTTC. Protein: CASSHSSRGVEETQYF.

The rearrangement links TRBV7-2 to TRBJ2-1, with D possibly matching TRBD1 (6 bases). V dropped 7 bases and J dropped 6 bases, with 16 bases sitting between them. Germline V CDR1 and CDR2: SGHTA, FQGNSA. The CDR3 has 14 residues. In nucleotides, the CDR3 is TGTGCCAGCAACTACCGGGACATGCCCAATGAGCAGTTCTTC. Translating it yields CASNYRDMPNEQFF.

The V and J genes are TRBV12-3 or TRBV12-4 and TRBJ2-4, with TRBD2 matching 7 bases. V lost 7 bases, J lost 13 bases, and 19 bases stayed unmatched. This CDR3 has 15 amino acids. The CDR3 DNA reads as TGTGCCAGCACCCAGACTAGCTCGGCTCATCCAGAGCAGTACTTC. Encoded protein: CASTQTSSAHPEQYF.

Many counts were recorded for this clonotype. In DNA form, the CDR3 reads TGCAGCGTTGAAGATCCGGGACAGGGGTATCCCTACGAGCAGTACTTC. Its translation is CSVEDPGQGYPYEQYF. The V gene is TRBV29-1, the J gene TRBJ2-7, with 10 bases matching TRBD1. The germline V gene has CDR1 SQVTM and CDR2 ANQGSEA. The CDR3 is made up of 16 amino acids. Unmatched junction bases numbered 7, after V lost 0 bases and J lost 2 bases.

In its sample, this clonotype was seen a few times. The V and J genes are TRBV20-1 and TRBJ2-5; no firm D call. Trimming took off 4 bases at V and 5 bases at J, with 8 bases between the two ends. The germline CDR1 and CDR2 sequences are DFQATT and SNEGSKA (reference sequence). The CDR3 totals 11 residues. In nucleotides, the CDR3 is TGCAGTGCTATATCCCTCGAGACCCAGTACTTC. It codes for CSAISLETQYF.

There are a few counts of this clonotype. This rearrangement joins TRBV4-2 to TRBJ1-3, with D unclear. The ends were cut back, 1 base at V and 0 bases at J, with 4 bases in the middle. This CDR3 has 14 residues. The germline V gene encodes CDR1 LGHNA and CDR2 YNFKEQ. Written as DNA, the CDR3 is TGTGCCAGCAGCCAAGGTATCTCTGGAAACACCATATATTTT. Its translation is CASSQGISGNTIYF.

The table lists this clonotype with a count of one. In this CDR3 the conserved last residue, phenylalanine or tryptophan, is missing, so a read error is likely. The J gene is TRBJ1-2, the V gene TRBV3-1; perhaps TRBD1 as D (5 bases). Between the trimmed V and J ends, which lost 5 bases and 6 bases, there was a span of 13 bases. In germline, CDR1 is LGHDT, CDR2 YNNKEL (reference sequence). The CDR3 is made up of 13 amino acids. The chain's CDR3 is CASSFGGDNGYTV. CDR3 sequence (DNA): TGTGCCAGCAGCTTCGGAGGGGATAATGGCTACACCGTC.

The chain recombines TRBV20-1 with TRBJ2-3, with no clear D. Germline V lookup: CDR1 DFQATT, CDR2 SNEGSKA (reference sequence). The V and J ends lost 0 bases and 5 bases respectively, with 18 bases between them. The CDR3 covers 16 residues. In DNA, the CDR3 is TGCAGTGCTAGAGATCTGGCAGGTACTTTGGAAGATACGCAGTATTTT. Translated, it gives CSARDLAGTLEDTQYF.

The chain combines TRBV12-3 or TRBV12-4 with TRBJ1-2; D not certain. Deletions cut 1 base from V and 4 bases from J, with 13 bases between. The CDR3 has 15 residues. The CDR3 DNA sequence: TGTGCCAGCAGTTTAGGTTCAACCTACCCCTATGGCTACACCTTC. Protein: CASSLGSTYPYGYTF.

The table lists this clonotype with a few counts. The chain recombines TRBV20-1 with TRBJ2-1; D uncertain. This CDR3 is built from 11 residues. Looked up from germline, CDR1 is DFQATT and CDR2 is SNEGSKA (reference sequence). The V end was cut by 2 bases, the J end by 8 bases, with 7 bases between. The CDR3 nucleotides read TGCAGTGCTAGATTACTGGATGAGCAGTTCTTC. This sequence encodes CSARLLDEQFF.